The rows below give T cell receptor beta chains drawn from one sample of a study of response to subunit inactivated influenza vaccine. TCRdb reprocessed the RT-PCR reads with MiXCR, giving one entry per CDR3 protein. This sample has fewer than 600,000 distinct CDR3 sequences; more than 7% occur once, and the top ten carry about an eighth. The starting material was PBMCs from blood, obtained around 25 months after vaccination. Receptors were obtained from a man between 50 and 69 years old who received an inactivated influenza vaccine. The CDR3 runs from the conserved cysteine through the conserved F or W. Fields, in order: J gene, D gene, V gene, clone size, CDR3 protein, CDR3 DNA. D genes are given only for firm matches. For some rows the clone size is stated as once, few or many, or as a class when expanded; others skip it.

J: TRBJ2-7
D: -
V: TRBV19
size: -
CDR3: CASSIGAVSYEQYF
DNA: TGTGCCAGTAGTATTGGGGCGGTATCCTACGAGCAGTACTTC

J: TRBJ2-1
D: TRBD2
V: TRBV20-1
size: -
CDR3: CSAEGGRLSYNEQFF
DNA: TGCAGTGCCGAAGGCGGGAGACTCTCCTACAATGAGCAGTTCTTC

J: TRBJ2-1
D: TRBD2
V: TRBV6-2/TRBV6-3
size: many
CDR3: CASSYSKAGTETEQFF
DNA: TGTGCCAGCAGTTACTCGAAAGCGGGGACGGAAACGGAGCAGTTCTTC

J: TRBJ2-2
D: -
V: TRBV20-1
size: few
CDR3: CSAVPGGGLNTGELFF
DNA: TGCAGTGCTGTCCCCGGCGGCGGCTTGAACACCGGGGAGCTGTTTTTT

J: TRBJ2-3
D: -
V: TRBV6-5
size: -
CDR3: CASSSGADTQYF
DNA: TGTGCCAGCAGTTCAGGGGCAGATACGCAGTATTTT

J: TRBJ2-7
D: -
V: TRBV6-1
size: -
CDR3: CPSSMQGGREQYF
DNA: TGTCCCAGCAGCATGCAGGGGGGTCGGGAGCAGTACTTC

J: TRBJ2-1
D: -
V: TRBV29-1
size: -
CDR3: CSVGPRYNEQFF
DNA: TGCAGCGTTGGGCCCAGGTACAATGAGCAGTTCTTC

J: TRBJ1-4
D: -
V: TRBV12-3/TRBV12-4
size: few
CDR3: CASSLSAKQTELFF
DNA: TGTGCCAGCAGTTTAAGTGCCAAACAGACGGAACTGTTTTTT

J: TRBJ1-2
D: -
V: TRBV12-3/TRBV12-4
size: -
CDR3: CASTPLAGDGYTF
DNA: TGTGCCAGCACCCCCCTCGCGGGCGATGGCTACACCTTC

J: TRBJ2-2
D: -
V: TRBV14
size: many
CDR3: CASSPTGNGELFF
DNA: TGTGCCAGCAGCCCGACGGGGAACGGGGAGCTGTTTTTT

J: TRBJ1-4
D: TRBD1
V: TRBV20-1
size: -
CDR3: CSAQRQGSTNEKLFF
DNA: TGCAGTGCCCAACGACAGGGTTCAACTAATGAAAAACTGTTTTTT

J: TRBJ2-1
D: -
V: TRBV9
size: -
CDR3: CASSASNTRNNEQFF
DNA: TGTGCCAGCAGTGCAAGTAATACTAGAAACAATGAGCAGTTCTTC

J: TRBJ1-2
D: TRBD1
V: TRBV28
size: few
CDR3: CASSRATGGSYGYTF
DNA: TGTGCCAGCAGCCGGGCGACAGGGGGGAGCTATGGCTACACCTTC

J: TRBJ2-7
D: -
V: TRBV4-3
size: few
CDR3: CASSQDLRGYEQYF
DNA: TGCGCCAGCAGCCAAGATCTTCGAGGTTACGAGCAGTACTTC

J: TRBJ2-7
D: -
V: TRBV20-1
size: few
CDR3: CSARDSLRVEQYF
DNA: TGCAGTGCTAGAGATTCCCTAAGGGTCGAGCAGTACTTC

J: TRBJ2-7
D: -
V: TRBV6-2/TRBV6-3
size: -
CDR3: CASSLIMGRREQYF
DNA: TGTGCCAGCAGTTTGATCATGGGCCGACGGGAGCAGTACTTC

J: TRBJ2-5
D: TRBD1
V: TRBV7-2
size: -
CDR3: CASSLFQGVKETQYF
DNA: TGTGCCAGCAGCTTGTTTCAGGGGGTGAAAGAGACCCAGTACTTC

J: TRBJ2-7
D: -
V: TRBV15
size: many
CDR3: CATSRDTAYEQYF
DNA: TGTGCCACCAGCAGAGATACAGCATACGAGCAGTACTTC

J: TRBJ2-6
D: -
V: TRBV6-1
size: few
CDR3: CASSPPAGTGANVLTF
DNA: TGTGCCAGCAGTCCCCCCGCAGGGACTGGGGCCAACGTCCTGACTTTC

J: TRBJ1-2
D: -
V: TRBV7-8
size: few
CDR3: CASSLAGGTRGYGYTF
DNA: TGTGCCAGCAGCTTAGCCGGCGGGACTCGGGGCTATGGCTACACCTTC

J: TRBJ2-2
D: -
V: TRBV7-8
size: few
CDR3: CASSLGRLPGELFF
DNA: TGTGCCAGCAGCCTGGGACGCCTACCCGGGGAGCTGTTTTTT

J: TRBJ2-3
D: -
V: TRBV3-1
size: few
CDR3: CASSQGPTSTDTQYF
DNA: TGTGCCAGCAGCCAGGGGCCAACGAGCACAGATACGCAGTATTTT

J: TRBJ2-7
D: -
V: TRBV4-3
size: many
CDR3: CASSQDLGEYEQYF
DNA: TGCGCCAGCAGCCAAGATTTAGGGGAATACGAGCAGTACTTC

J: TRBJ2-2
D: TRBD2
V: TRBV27
size: few
CDR3: CASSPWTSANTGELFF
DNA: TGTGCCAGCAGTCCCTGGACTAGCGCGAACACCGGGGAGCTGTTTTTT

J: TRBJ1-2
D: -
V: TRBV4-1
size: -
CDR3: CASSRPKAGGNYGYTF
DNA: TGCGCCAGCAGCCGCCCGAAGGCGGGGGGCAACTATGGCTACACCTTC

J: TRBJ1-2
D: -
V: TRBV5-1
size: few
CDR3: CASTPRAGSNYGYTF
DNA: TGCGCCAGCACCCCACGGGCAGGATCTAACTATGGCTACACCTTC

J: TRBJ2-3
D: TRBD2
V: TRBV5-1
size: few
CDR3: CASSFGNSGGAGDTQYF
DNA: TGCGCCAGCAGCTTTGGGAATAGCGGGGGGGCCGGAGATACGCAGTATTTT

J: TRBJ2-7
D: TRBD1
V: TRBV5-1
size: few
CDR3: CASSLAPGGSYEQYF
DNA: TGCGCCAGCAGCTTGGCACCAGGGGGAAGCTACGAGCAGTACTTC

J: TRBJ2-3
D: TRBD2
V: TRBV19
size: -
CDR3: CASSMKPGLVYTDTQYF
DNA: TGTGCCAGTAGTATGAAGCCGGGACTAGTATACACAGATACGCAGTATTTT

J: TRBJ1-1
D: -
V: TRBV7-8
size: -
CDR3: CASSGPGENTEAFF
DNA: TGTGCCAGCAGCGGCCCCGGGGAGAACACTGAAGCTTTCTTT

J: TRBJ2-7
D: TRBD2
V: TRBV9
size: -
CDR3: CASSVGEGLAYEQYF
DNA: TGTGCCAGCAGCGTAGGGGAGGGCCTCGCCTACGAGCAGTACTTC

J: TRBJ1-4
D: -
V: TRBV11-2
size: few
CDR3: CASSSRLRDGNEKLFF
DNA: TGTGCCAGCAGCTCCCGACTCAGGGATGGTAATGAAAAACTGTTTTTT

J: TRBJ2-7
D: TRBD1
V: TRBV15
size: many
CDR3: CATSRDRGPYEQYF
DNA: TGTGCCACCAGCAGAGACAGGGGGCCCTACGAGCAGTACTTC

J: TRBJ1-1
D: -
V: TRBV6-2/TRBV6-3
size: many
CDR3: CASGPGTANTEAFF
DNA: TGTGCCAGCGGACCCGGGACGGCGAACACTGAAGCTTTCTTT

J: TRBJ1-1
D: -
V: TRBV29-1
size: -
CDR3: CSVLLGSLNTEAFF
DNA: TGCAGCGTGCTCCTCGGATCTTTGAACACTGAAGCTTTCTTT

J: TRBJ2-7
D: -
V: TRBV6-5
size: few
CDR3: CASGGAGGEQYF
DNA: TGTGCCAGCGGCGGGGCAGGAGGCGAGCAGTACTTC

J: TRBJ2-3
D: TRBD2
V: TRBV18
size: few
CDR3: CASSPKLAGGTDTQYF
DNA: TGTGCCAGCTCACCCAAACTAGCGGGGGGCACAGATACGCAGTATTTT

J: TRBJ2-3
D: TRBD2
V: TRBV20-1
size: few
CDR3: CSARRKGLAGITDTQYF
DNA: TGCAGTGCTAGGAGAAAGGGACTAGCGGGTATCACAGATACGCAGTATTTT

J: TRBJ2-1
D: TRBD2
V: TRBV27
size: many
CDR3: CASSLQAGGPGNEQFF
DNA: TGTGCCAGCAGTTTACAAGCGGGAGGGCCTGGAAATGAGCAGTTCTTC

J: TRBJ2-2
D: TRBD1
V: TRBV20-1
size: few
CDR3: CSALTGPTNTGELFF
DNA: TGCAGTGCTTTGACAGGGCCCACGAACACCGGGGAGCTGTTTTTT

J: TRBJ2-3
D: TRBD2
V: TRBV4-1
size: -
CDR3: CASSQGRASGGRWDTQYF
DNA: TGCGCCAGCAGCCAAGGCAGAGCTAGCGGGGGTAGGTGGGATACGCAGTATTTT

J: TRBJ2-1
D: -
V: TRBV11-2
size: many
CDR3: CASSFRAGPTNEQFF
DNA: TGTGCCAGCAGCTTCAGGGCGGGACCTACCAATGAGCAGTTCTTC

J: TRBJ2-5
D: -
V: TRBV12-3/TRBV12-4
size: many
CDR3: CASTLEETQYF
DNA: TGTGCCAGCACCCTAGAAGAGACCCAGTACTTC

J: TRBJ2-1
D: -
V: TRBV4-2
size: -
CDR3: CASSQGSGSDEQFF
DNA: TGTGCCAGCAGCCAAGGCTCAGGGTCCGATGAGCAGTTCTTC

J: TRBJ1-1
D: -
V: TRBV11-1
size: -
CDR3: CASSLGERLGQLGTMNTEAFF
DNA: TGTGCCAGCAGCTTAGGGGAAAGGTTAGGGCAGTTGGGCACCATGAACACTGAAGCTTTCTTT

J: TRBJ2-1
D: TRBD1
V: TRBV15
size: -
CDR3: CATSRGGQVHEQFF
DNA: TGTGCCACCAGCAGAGGGGGACAGGTCCATGAGCAGTTCTTC

J: TRBJ2-3
D: -
V: TRBV20-1
size: few
CDR3: CSASRAAGRRTDTQYF
DNA: TGCAGTGCTAGCAGGGCGGCGGGGCGACGCACAGATACGCAGTATTTT

J: TRBJ2-1
D: -
V: TRBV2
size: -
CDR3: CASPVGQGREQFF
DNA: TGTGCCAGTCCAGTTGGTCAGGGGCGTGAGCAGTTCTTC